This record looks at one T cell receptor beta chain sequence and its context. The antigen remains undetermined. This entry belongs to a study of T cells after yellow fever vaccination. Findings and limits, study-wide: Abundant contaminating clonotypes from the bulk population could appear in FACS-sorted repertoires.

5'RACE template switching generated TCR cDNA, adding a universal primer site and UMIs. TCRdb reprocessed the 5' RACE reads with MiXCR, giving one entry per CDR3 protein. The sample holds under 700,000 distinct CDR3 sequences; about 15% are singletons and the top ten take 15% to 20%. V was clipped by 9 bases and J by 3 bases; unmatched bases: 13. The CDR3 extends over 17 amino acids. From germline, CDR1 is ENHRY and CDR2 SYGVKD. This chain uses TRBV10-3 with TRBJ2-3; 12 positions match TRBD1. The sample was PBMCs, taken around 5 days after the first yellow fever vaccination. This clonotype originated in a man between 18 and 29 years old who received the YFV17D yellow fever vaccine. This CDR3 is CAMRPGQGAGGTDTQYF. CDR3 in DNA: TGTGCCATGCGACCGGGACAGGGGGCTGGCGGGACAGATACGCAGTATTTT.